This entry is about one T cell receptor (beta chain). This CDR3 region has 17 residues. Trimming shortened V by 6 bases and J by 5 bases, and 25 bases separated the two germline ends. CDR1 and CDR2 (germline): SQVTM, ANQGSEA. This entry is derived from a study of T cell changes during pregnancy in multiple sclerosis. Sequencing was performed with immunoSEQ multiplex PCR; in TCRdb, only in-frame clones are kept and a portion is missing. The sample contains some 40,000 clones, 80% to 90% of which appear only once. The chain is built from TRBV29-1 and TRBJ2-2; D may be TRBD2 (7 bases). This receptor was taken from a female donor with multiple sclerosis, enrolled in a pregnancy study. Sample: CD4+ T cells from peripheral blood mononuclear cells, taken in the first trimester of pregnancy. The CDR3 loop is CSVGGPSQGVGTGELFF. The CDR3 DNA reads as TGCAGCGTGGGAGGGCCTTCACAGGGAGTGGGGACCGGGGAGCTGTTTTTT.